This TCR beta chain was recorded in a study of CD8 T cells in Susac syndrome. The CDR3 spans 15 residues. Per germline, CDR1 LNHDA and CDR2 SQIVND (reference sequence). Trimming shortened V by 7 bases and J by 8 bases, and 20 bases separated the two germline ends. A word on this clonotype: Its target is not known.

Random hexamers primed reverse transcription of roughly 0.45 to 1 ug RNA. TCRdb re-derived calls from the immunoSEQ multiplex PCR reads in MiXCR, one entry per CDR3 protein. The sample includes just under 95,000 distinct CDR3 sequences, 85% to 95% seen only once; the top ten take about 0.29%. Whole-study results and caveats: The CD4+ T cell repertoires that were profiled in Susac syndrome showed no clonal expansion.

This sequence originates from a human donor with Susac syndrome. The sample was CD4+ T cells from PBMCs. The chain employs TRBV19 and TRBJ2-2; D may be TRBD1 or TRBD2 (6 bases each). The CDR3 region is CASTGAQGGPGELFF. The CDR3 bases are TGTGCCAGTACGGGGGCGCAGGGTGGTCCAGGGGAGCTGTTTTTT.